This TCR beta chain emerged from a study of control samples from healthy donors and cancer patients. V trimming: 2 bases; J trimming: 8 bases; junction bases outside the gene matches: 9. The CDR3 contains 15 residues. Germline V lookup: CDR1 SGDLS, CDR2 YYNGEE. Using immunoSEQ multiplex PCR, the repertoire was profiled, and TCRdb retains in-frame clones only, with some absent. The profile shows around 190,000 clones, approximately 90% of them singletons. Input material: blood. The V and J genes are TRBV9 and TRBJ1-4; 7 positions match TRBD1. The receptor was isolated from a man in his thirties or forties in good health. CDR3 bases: TGTGCCAGCAGCGTGGAACAGGGGCGGCGCGAAAAACTGTTTTTT. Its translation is CASSVEQGRREKLFF.